Listed below are T cell receptor beta chains from one sample, sequenced in a study of early T cells in non-severe SARS-CoV-2 infection. One entry per CDR3 protein, called by TCRdb with MiXCR from the 5' RACE reads. The sample carries about 68,000 distinct CDR3 sequences, more than 10% recorded once. The sequencing input was whole blood. The source is an adult who was a healthcare worker with PCR-confirmed SARS-CoV-2 infection or an uninfected control (not recorded which). The CDR3 runs from the conserved cysteine through the conserved F or W. Fields, in order: V gene, clone size, D gene, J gene, CDR3 protein, CDR3 DNA. The D gene is left open where the match is weak. Size is stated for part of the rows, as once, few or many counts, or as a class when the clone is expanded.

v_call: TRBV7-2
clone_size: -
d_call: TRBD1
j_call: TRBJ1-2
cdr3_aa: CASSFETGSDYGYTF
cdr3_nt: TGTGCCAGCAGCTTCGAGACAGGGTCAGACTATGGCTACACCTTC

v_call: TRBV5-1
clone_size: few
d_call: TRBD1
j_call: TRBJ1-1
cdr3_aa: CASTRTGSNTEAFF
cdr3_nt: TGCGCCAGCACCCGGACAGGGTCGAACACTGAAGCTTTCTTT

v_call: TRBV5-4
clone_size: few
d_call: -
j_call: TRBJ1-6
cdr3_aa: CASSLQVVNSPLHF
cdr3_nt: TGTGCCAGCAGCTTGCAGGTGGTAAATTCACCCCTCCACTTT

v_call: TRBV7-3
clone_size: many
d_call: TRBD1
j_call: TRBJ2-5
cdr3_aa: CASSPGTGAFETQYF
cdr3_nt: TGTGCCAGCAGCCCTGGGACAGGGGCTTTCGAGACCCAGTACTTC

v_call: TRBV7-9
clone_size: few
d_call: -
j_call: TRBJ1-2
cdr3_aa: CASSPPDVAGYTF
cdr3_nt: TGTGCCAGCAGCCCACCGGACGTGGCAGGCTACACCTTC

v_call: TRBV7-2
clone_size: few
d_call: -
j_call: TRBJ2-7
cdr3_aa: CASSFRQTYEQYF
cdr3_nt: TGTGCCAGCAGCTTCAGGCAAACCTACGAGCAGTACTTC

v_call: TRBV29-1
clone_size: many
d_call: -
j_call: TRBJ2-7
cdr3_aa: CSVSSGAYEQYF
cdr3_nt: TGCAGCGTCAGTTCCGGCGCGTACGAGCAGTACTTC

v_call: TRBV12-5
clone_size: many
d_call: -
j_call: TRBJ1-1
cdr3_aa: CASAMNTEAFF
cdr3_nt: TGTGCTAGTGCCATGAACACTGAAGCTTTCTTT

v_call: TRBV9
clone_size: many
d_call: -
j_call: TRBJ2-7
cdr3_aa: CASSPRTRDRWYEQYF
cdr3_nt: TGTGCCAGCAGCCCCAGGACGAGGGATCGTTGGTACGAGCAGTACTTC

v_call: TRBV2
clone_size: many
d_call: -
j_call: TRBJ2-5
cdr3_aa: CASSQETQYF
cdr3_nt: TGTGCCAGCAGCCAAGAGACCCAGTACTTC

v_call: TRBV20-1
clone_size: few
d_call: TRBD2
j_call: TRBJ2-3
cdr3_aa: CSVIPFEAGATTDTQYF
cdr3_nt: TGCAGTGTGATCCCGTTTGAAGCGGGGGCCACTACAGATACGCAGTATTTT

v_call: TRBV7-2
clone_size: many
d_call: -
j_call: TRBJ1-1
cdr3_aa: CASRWDPIDEAFF
cdr3_nt: TGTGCCAGCAGGTGGGACCCAATCGATGAAGCTTTCTTT

v_call: TRBV7-9
clone_size: many
d_call: -
j_call: TRBJ1-2
cdr3_aa: CASSFEHQTYGYTF
cdr3_nt: TGTGCCAGCAGCTTCGAACATCAAACCTATGGCTACACCTTC

v_call: TRBV7-6
clone_size: many
d_call: TRBD1
j_call: TRBJ2-3
cdr3_aa: CASSFPGTGDVDTQYF
cdr3_nt: TGTGCCAGCAGCTTTCCCGGGACAGGGGATGTAGACACGCAGTATTTT

v_call: TRBV21-1
clone_size: many
d_call: -
j_call: TRBJ2-7
cdr3_aa: CASSKRHSPYEQYF
cdr3_nt: TGTGCCAGCAGCAAAAGACATAGCCCCTACGAGCAGTACTTC

v_call: TRBV14
clone_size: many
d_call: -
j_call: TRBJ1-6
cdr3_aa: CASSQELQSSYNSPLHF
cdr3_nt: TGTGCCAGCAGCCAAGAATTACAAAGCTCCTATAATTCACCCCTCCACTTT

v_call: TRBV10-1
clone_size: many
d_call: -
j_call: TRBJ1-1
cdr3_aa: CASSPAGEASTEAFF
cdr3_nt: TGCGCCAGCTCCCCAGCCGGGGAGGCGAGCACTGAAGCTTTCTTT

v_call: TRBV5-1
clone_size: many
d_call: -
j_call: TRBJ2-5
cdr3_aa: CASSLANGNQETQYF
cdr3_nt: TGCGCCAGCAGCTTGGCCAACGGAAACCAAGAGACCCAGTACTTC

v_call: TRBV7-2
clone_size: few
d_call: -
j_call: TRBJ1-6
cdr3_aa: CASSVGNSPLHF
cdr3_nt: TGTGCCAGCAGCGTGGGAAATTCACCCCTCCACTTT

v_call: TRBV7-2
clone_size: -
d_call: -
j_call: TRBJ2-5
cdr3_aa: CVSSLREETQYF
cdr3_nt: TGTGTCAGCAGCTTACGGGAAGAGACCCAGTACTTC

v_call: TRBV24-1
clone_size: many
d_call: TRBD1
j_call: TRBJ1-1
cdr3_aa: CATSERLSGDFLRQGEKTEAFF
cdr3_nt: TGTGCCACCAGTGAGCGACTTTCAGGAGATTTCTTGAGACAGGGGGAGAAGACTGAAGCTTTCTTT

v_call: TRBV30
clone_size: few
d_call: -
j_call: TRBJ2-7
cdr3_aa: CAWSVLSGSYEQYF
cdr3_nt: TGTGCCTGGAGTGTACTTAGCGGCTCCTACGAGCAGTACTTC

v_call: TRBV5-1
clone_size: few
d_call: TRBD1
j_call: TRBJ1-6
cdr3_aa: CASSLGGTGDNSPLHF
cdr3_nt: TGCGCCAGCAGCTTGGGGGGGACAGGCGATAATTCACCCCTCCACTTT

v_call: TRBV15
clone_size: -
d_call: -
j_call: TRBJ1-1
cdr3_aa: CATSPGGSTEAFF
cdr3_nt: TGTGCCACCAGCCCGGGGGGGTCTACTGAAGCTTTCTTT

v_call: TRBV10-2
clone_size: few
d_call: TRBD2
j_call: TRBJ2-2
cdr3_aa: CASSLLGLAGGLNTGELFF
cdr3_nt: TGCGCCAGCAGTCTTCTGGGACTAGCGGGGGGCTTGAACACCGGGGAGCTGTTTTTT

v_call: TRBV7-7
clone_size: -
d_call: TRBD1
j_call: TRBJ2-3
cdr3_aa: CASSPEDRGSTDTQYF
cdr3_nt: TGTGCTAGCAGCCCCGAGGACAGGGGGTCCACAGATACGCAGTATTTT

v_call: TRBV5-5
clone_size: -
d_call: -
j_call: TRBJ2-7
cdr3_aa: CASSFAAYEQYF
cdr3_nt: TGTGCCAGCAGCTTCGCAGCCTACGAGCAGTACTTC

v_call: TRBV3-1
clone_size: few
d_call: -
j_call: TRBJ1-3
cdr3_aa: CASSQGVGGSGNTIYF
cdr3_nt: TGTGCCAGCAGCCAAGGCGTTGGAGGCTCTGGAAACACCATATATTTT

v_call: TRBV6-6
clone_size: many
d_call: -
j_call: TRBJ2-7
cdr3_aa: CASTPRGRSSEQYF
cdr3_nt: TGTGCCAGCACCCCCCGAGGGAGGTCGTCCGAGCAGTACTTC

v_call: TRBV11-2
clone_size: many
d_call: -
j_call: TRBJ2-1
cdr3_aa: CASTPGADNEQFF
cdr3_nt: TGTGCCAGCACCCCAGGGGCGGACAATGAGCAGTTCTTC

v_call: TRBV29-1
clone_size: -
d_call: -
j_call: TRBJ2-5
cdr3_aa: CSVVLVQETQYF
cdr3_nt: TGCAGCGTTGTCTTAGTACAAGAGACCCAGTACTTC

v_call: TRBV7-6
clone_size: many
d_call: TRBD1
j_call: TRBJ2-4
cdr3_aa: CASSSPGQVLAKNIQYF
cdr3_nt: TGTGCCAGCAGCTCACCGGGACAGGTCTTAGCCAAAAACATTCAGTACTTC

v_call: TRBV9
clone_size: few
d_call: -
j_call: TRBJ2-1
cdr3_aa: CASSQDSYNEQFF
cdr3_nt: TGTGCCAGCAGCCAGGACAGCTACAATGAGCAGTTCTTC

v_call: TRBV5-6
clone_size: many
d_call: TRBD2
j_call: TRBJ2-1
cdr3_aa: CASSFRISGGADEQFF
cdr3_nt: TGTGCCAGCAGCTTCCGTATATCGGGGGGGGCTGATGAGCAGTTCTTC

v_call: TRBV29-1
clone_size: -
d_call: -
j_call: TRBJ1-4
cdr3_aa: CSVEVEKLFF
cdr3_nt: TGCAGCGTTGAGGTGGAAAAACTGTTTTTT

v_call: TRBV20-1
clone_size: many
d_call: -
j_call: TRBJ2-5
cdr3_aa: CSASSGSGAEETQYF
cdr3_nt: TGCAGTGCTAGTAGCGGGTCGGGGGCAGAGGAGACCCAGTACTTC

v_call: TRBV5-3
clone_size: few
d_call: -
j_call: TRBJ1-1
cdr3_aa: CARSRRGQRQNTEAFF
cdr3_nt: TGTGCCAGAAGCCGAAGAGGACAGAGGCAAAACACTGAAGCTTTCTTT

v_call: TRBV20-1
clone_size: few
d_call: TRBD2
j_call: TRBJ2-1
cdr3_aa: CSAPGGNEQFF
cdr3_nt: TGCAGTGCACCGGGGGGGAATGAGCAGTTCTTC

v_call: TRBV4-2
clone_size: many
d_call: TRBD2
j_call: TRBJ2-5
cdr3_aa: CASSQGSGLPYQETQYF
cdr3_nt: TGTGCCAGCAGCCAAGGATCGGGACTACCGTACCAAGAGACCCAGTACTTC

v_call: TRBV7-9
clone_size: -
d_call: TRBD2
j_call: TRBJ2-7
cdr3_aa: CASSGEGPHIYEQYF
cdr3_nt: TGTGCCAGCAGCGGGGAGGGTCCGCATATTTACGAGCAGTACTTC

v_call: TRBV20-1
clone_size: many
d_call: TRBD1
j_call: TRBJ1-1
cdr3_aa: CSARDLDRVTEAFF
cdr3_nt: TGCAGTGCTAGAGACCTGGACAGGGTCACTGAAGCTTTCTTT